A selection of T cell receptor beta chains follows, all from one sample in a study of blood T cell repertoires in COVID-19. Libraries were prepared by immunoSEQ multiplex PCR; TCRdb keeps only in-frame clonotypes and omits some of them. The sample lists fewer than 75,000 clones; 75% to 90% were seen once. The sample comprised peripheral blood. Source of these receptors: a man aged 50 to 60 with active COVID-19. The CDR3 runs from the conserved cysteine through the conserved F or W. A D gene is named only where the DNA matches it firmly. Size tells how often a clone was seen (once, few, many) or the class of an expanded clone, and some rows leave it out.

D,V,J,size,DNA,CDR3
NA,TRBV28,TRBJ1-2,NA,TGTGCCAGCAGTTCCCCCTCGCAGGGTCGGGATGGCTACACCTTC,CASSSPSQGRDGYTF
NA,TRBV3-1/TRBV3-2,TRBJ2-7,NA,TGTGCCAGCAGCCAAGAAAGAACGGGGACCTACGAGCAGTACTTC,CASSQERTGTYEQYF
TRBD2,TRBV19,TRBJ2-1,NA,TGTGCCAGTAGTAAGACTAGCGGGAGGGCCGGCACCTACAATGAGCAGTTCTTC,CASSKTSGRAGTYNEQFF
TRBD1,TRBV6-5,TRBJ2-7,NA,TGTGCCAGCAGTTGGGGCCAGGGGGCGCGTGAGCAGTACTTC,CASSWGQGAREQYF
NA,TRBV24-1,TRBJ2-5,NA,TGTGCCACCAGTGATCCGACGAGCGCGCAGAGAGGGACCCAGTACTTC,CATSDPTSAQRGTQYF
NA,TRBV7-2,TRBJ1-1,NA,TGTGCCAGCAGCTCCGGCCCGTCCGGGGCTGAAGCTTTCTTT,CASSSGPSGAEAFF
TRBD1,TRBV7-8,TRBJ2-2,NA,TGTGCCAGCAGCCCGGGAGCCGGGACAGGCGCTGGCGGGGAGCTGTTTTTT,CASSPGAGTGAGGELFF
TRBD1,TRBV5-6,TRBJ2-2,NA,TGTGCCAGCGCATACCGAGGGGGCCTCGGGGAGCTGTTTTTT,CASAYRGGLGELFF
TRBD1,TRBV5-1,TRBJ2-7,NA,TGCGCCAGCAGCTTGGAGGGGGCTGGGGTATCCTACGAGCAGTACTTC,CASSLEGAGVSYEQYF
NA,TRBV14,TRBJ2-3,NA,TGTGCCAGCAGCCAAGAACTTCATTACACAGATACGCAGTATTTT,CASSQELHYTDTQYF
TRBD2,TRBV6-6,TRBJ2-3,NA,TGTGCCAGCATGCGGGGGGTGGGAGATACGCAGTATTTT,CASMRGVGDTQYF
TRBD2,TRBV5-4,TRBJ2-3,NA,TGTGCCAGCAGCTTGGGGACTAGCGGCCTCACAGATACGCAGTATTTT,CASSLGTSGLTDTQYF
TRBD2,TRBV27,TRBJ2-7,NA,TGTGCCAGCAGCCCACTAGCGGGGCTCTCCTACGAGCAGTACTTC,CASSPLAGLSYEQYF
TRBD1,TRBV6-6,TRBJ2-3,NA,TGTGCCAGCAGTAAAATGGCGACAGGGGAGACAGATACGCAGTATTTT,CASSKMATGETDTQYF
NA,TRBV7-9,TRBJ2-1,NA,TGTGCCAGCAGCTTACTAGCTTTCTACAATGAGCAGTTCTTC,CASSLLAFYNEQFF
NA,TRBV19,TRBJ2-2,NA,TGTGCCAGCCGTCTCCTCCTCCAGACCGGGGAGCTGTTTTTT,CASRLLLQTGELFF
NA,TRBV7-2,TRBJ2-6,NA,TGTGCCAGCAGCTTCGACAGATCTGGGGCCAACGTCCTGACTTTC,CASSFDRSGANVLTF
NA,TRBV5-1,TRBJ2-2,NA,TGCGCCAGCAGCTCCTACGGGGTTGAAAACACCGGGGAGCTGTTTTTT,CASSSYGVENTGELFF
NA,TRBV27,TRBJ2-7,NA,TGTGCCAGCAGTTTAGACCGGGGGGCCGAGCAGTACTTC,CASSLDRGAEQYF
TRBD1,TRBV4-3,TRBJ2-5,NA,TGCGCCAGCAGCCATGCCCGTGGGACAGTTAAAGAGACCCAGTACTTC,CASSHARGTVKETQYF
NA,TRBV21-1,TRBJ2-1,NA,TGTGCCAGCAGCAAAGGTGGGAGACAGGGTGAGGGGAACTCCTACAATGAGCAGTTCTTC,CASSKGGRQGEGNSYNEQFF
NA,TRBV5-1,TRBJ2-5,NA,TGCGCCAGCAGCCTCGGGACTCCGGGGGAGACCCAGTACTTC,CASSLGTPGETQYF
TRBD1,TRBV28,TRBJ2-2,once,TGTGCCAGCAGATCAACGGACAGGGGTAACACCGGGGAGCTGTTTTTT,CASRSTDRGNTGELFF
TRBD1,TRBV7-3,TRBJ1-5,NA,TGTGCCAGCAGCCCGGACAGGGATCAGCCCCAGCATTTT,CASSPDRDQPQHF
TRBD1,TRBV28,TRBJ1-2,NA,TGTGCCAGCAGTGAGGACAGGGACTATGGCTACACCTTC,CASSEDRDYGYTF
NA,TRBV3-1/TRBV3-2,TRBJ2-5,NA,TGTGCCAGCAGCCAAGATATGCAGGGCTTCCAAGAGACCCAGTACTTC,CASSQDMQGFQETQYF
NA,TRBV28,TRBJ1-3,NA,TGTGCCAGCACCCGCCCGGACAGCTCTGGAAACACCATATATTTT,CASTRPDSSGNTIYF
NA,TRBV6-1,TRBJ2-7,NA,TGTGCCAGCAGTGAAGCGGCAGGCTACGAGCAGTACTTC,CASSEAAGYEQYF
NA,TRBV12-3/TRBV12-4,TRBJ1-5,NA,TGTGCCAGCACTACAGGGTATCAGCCCCAGCATTTT,CASTTGYQPQHF
NA,TRBV29-1,TRBJ1-1,NA,TGCAGCGCCCGGACAGAGTATGAAGCTTTCTTT,CSARTEYEAFF
NA,TRBV5-1,TRBJ1-1,NA,TGCGCCAGCAGACAAGCGGGGAACACTGAAGCTTTCTTT,CASRQAGNTEAFF
TRBD1,TRBV7-9,TRBJ1-4,NA,TGTGCCAGCAGCTTAGCGAGAGGGACAGGTGGGGAAAAACTGTTTTTT,CASSLARGTGGEKLFF
TRBD2,TRBV7-2,TRBJ2-5,NA,TGTGCCAGCAGCTTCAACGCGGGACTAGCGGGGGGCAGCGCGGGGACCCAGTACTTC,CASSFNAGLAGGSAGTQYF
NA,TRBV19,TRBJ2-2,NA,TGTGCCAGTAGTATTTCGGGTTTCACCGGGGAGCTGTTTTTT,CASSISGFTGELFF
NA,TRBV28,TRBJ1-2,NA,TGTGCCACCCCCGGGGACTATGGCTACACCTTC,CATPGDYGYTF
NA,TRBV24-1,TRBJ2-3,NA,TGTGCCACCAGTGAGACGACACGGAGGAGCACAGATACGCAGTATTTT,CATSETTRRSTDTQYF
TRBD1,TRBV24-1,TRBJ1-2,NA,TGTGCCACCAGTGATCGGGACAGGCCGTATGGCTACACCTTC,CATSDRDRPYGYTF
TRBD1,TRBV24-1,TRBJ2-7,few,TGTGCCACCAGTGACCGGGACAGACCCTACGAGCAGTACTTC,CATSDRDRPYEQYF
TRBD1,TRBV19,TRBJ1-2,NA,TGTGCCAGTAGACGGACAGGGGTCGGCTACACCTTC,CASRRTGVGYTF
NA,TRBV5-1,TRBJ2-7,NA,TGCGCCAGCAGCTTGTCAACAGATTACGAGCAGTACTTC,CASSLSTDYEQYF
TRBD2,TRBV6-2/TRBV6-3,TRBJ2-7,NA,TGTGCCAGCAGTCACAGCGCTAGCGGGAACGGCTCCTACGAGCAGTACTTC,CASSHSASGNGSYEQYF
TRBD1,TRBV18,TRBJ2-7,NA,TGTGCCAGCTCACCTCCGGGACAGGGTACTTACGAGCAGTACTTC,CASSPPGQGTYEQYF
NA,TRBV4-2,TRBJ2-7,NA,TGTGCCAGCAGCCAAGATCGGGACTACGAGCAGTACTTC,CASSQDRDYEQYF
TRBD1,TRBV10-3,TRBJ2-5,NA,TGTGCCATAAAAGCTCAGACAGGGGGGGGAGAGACCCAGTACTTC,CAIKAQTGGGETQYF
NA,TRBV11-1,TRBJ2-7,NA,TGTGCCAGCAGCGCAACAGGGAGCTCCTACGAGCAGTACTTC,CASSATGSSYEQYF
NA,TRBV6-6,TRBJ1-1,NA,TGTGCCAGCACAGTACAGCCCCTGAACACTGAAGCTTTCTTT,CASTVQPLNTEAFF
NA,TRBV7-8,TRBJ2-7,NA,TGTGCCAGCAGCTCCAGGGGCGAGGGGCAGGGGGAGCAGTACTTC,CASSSRGEGQGEQYF
NA,TRBV28,TRBJ1-2,NA,TGTGCCAGCAGTTTAGCGGGGGGGCCCCTGACTAACTATGGCTACACCTTC,CASSLAGGPLTNYGYTF
NA,TRBV3-1/TRBV3-2,TRBJ2-1,NA,TGTGCCAGCAGCAGGGGAAGGGCCAATGAGCAGTTCTTC,CASSRGRANEQFF
NA,TRBV7-2,TRBJ1-1,NA,TGTGCCAGCAGCTTAGCGGCAGGGCTGAACACTGAAGCTTTCTTT,CASSLAAGLNTEAFF
TRBD1,TRBV10-3,TRBJ1-3,NA,TGTGCCATCAGTGGACAGGGGGTTTCTGGAAACACCATATATTTT,CAISGQGVSGNTIYF
NA,TRBV5-1,TRBJ1-5,NA,TGCGCCAGCAGCTTTTTAGGGGATAGCAATCAGCCCCAGCATTTT,CASSFLGDSNQPQHF
NA,TRBV6-2/TRBV6-3,TRBJ2-3,NA,TGTGCCAGCAGTTATCGGACAGACAGCACAGATACGCAGTATTTT,CASSYRTDSTDTQYF
NA,TRBV18,TRBJ1-2,NA,TGTGCCAGCTCACCACCCGGGATAGGGAGCGGCTATGGCTACACCTTC,CASSPPGIGSGYGYTF
TRBD2,TRBV18,TRBJ2-3,NA,TGTGCCAGCTCAACAATAGCGGGGGTTACAGATACGCAGTATTTT,CASSTIAGVTDTQYF
NA,TRBV30,TRBJ1-3,few,TGTGCCTGGAGTTCCAGCTCTGGAAACACCATATATTTT,CAWSSSSGNTIYF
NA,TRBV7-2,TRBJ1-2,NA,TGTGCCAGCAGTCAGGGCAGTCTCAACTATGGCTACACCTTC,CASSQGSLNYGYTF